Described below is a single T cell receptor beta chain sequence and its context. This clonotype turned up a few times. Its cognate antigen has yet to be identified. No base quality information exists; no much larger clone differs at one position. In the germline V gene, CDR1 corresponds to SGHVS and CDR2 to FQNEAQ. Trimming removed 5 bases from V and 0 bases from J, leaving 16 bases between the germline ends. The CDR3 holds 16 amino acids from the cysteine to the phenylalanine. CDR3 DNA is the only sequence kept; it has 48 bases, read in frame from the first base. The entry originates in a study of T cell repertoires in cytomegalovirus infection (dated by TCRdb to between 2018 and 2021). Background for the entire study: Alongside well-studied HLA-B-restricted epitopes, the peptide stimulations were aimed at recently identified HLA-C-restricted CMV epitopes, whose presentation resists viral immunomodulation. Donor HLA type was relevant to the analysis, because carriage of CMV infection together with the matching HLA type was indicated by public TCR beta signatures.

TCRdb names Illumina HiSeq 1500 as the instrument used. TCRdb took the public reads, trimmed them with fastp at Q25, ran MiXCR for clone calling and kept in-frame beta chains. Records with the same CDR3 protein are collapsed into one entry carrying the most frequent genes and DNA. Across this sample there are 700,000 to 850,000 distinct CDR3 sequences, with around a third seen only once. In total, the top ten clones hold around 12% of the sample. The intended sense of this specimen's treatment or condition label: in vitro stimulation with specific CMV peptide epitopes to enrich CMV-specific T cells. Here is what the overall study found, with its caveats: Cumulative frequency of public TCR beta family members discriminated carriers of CMV infection plus the relevant HLA type in this cohort and an independent 352-donor cohort. The ex vivo response was dominated by HLA-C-restricted CMV-specific TCR beta clonotypes, and the single most frequent clonotype in two of eight donors was supplied by these HLA-C-restricted clonotypes.

The origin of this receptor is a human donor in good health (CMV status not recorded). Some clones in this sample may be carry-over from other donors' samples. Sequencing was performed on cultured CD8+ T cells from PBMCs, taken from culture after CMV antigen stimulation. The chain is assembled from TRBV7-8 and TRBJ1-1, with TRBD1 as a weak D call on 5 bases. DNA sequence: TGTGCCAGCAGCCCCCAGATCGACAGCCTGAACACTGAAGCTTTCTTT. This gives the protein CASSPQIDSLNTEAFF.